The rows below give T cell receptor beta chains drawn from one sample of a study of human T cells and chemical hapten exposure. TCRdb re-called the RACE reads with MiXCR, one entry per CDR3 protein. The repertoire holds about 350,000 distinct CDR3 sequences, 5% to 6.5% seen once, with around 8.8% in the top ten. The sequenced sample was whole blood, obtained in connection with sensitization to the hapten diphenylcyclopropenone (DPC). The receptors were sampled from a woman aged 18-29 years with alopecia areata. Some clones in this sample may be carry-over from other donors' samples. The CDR3 runs from the conserved cysteine through the conserved F or W. The D gene is left open where the match is weak. Clone sizes are given selectively: once, few, many, or a class where the clone is expanded.

CDR3 length	V gene	D gene	J gene	clone size	CDR3 protein	CDR3 DNA
14	TRBV9	-	TRBJ2-3	many	CASSVGPEGDTQYF	TGTGCCAGCAGCGTAGGCCCCGAAGGGGATACGCAGTATTTT
16	TRBV4-1	-	TRBJ1-1	few	CASRGIGDRNLNEAFF	TGCGCCAGCAGAGGAATAGGTGACCGTAATCTCAATGAAGCTTTCTTT
14	TRBV4-2	-	TRBJ1-1	-	CASSQAAGRVEAFF	TGTGCCAGCAGCCAAGCTGCGGGCAGGGTTGAAGCTTTCTTT
12	TRBV7-8	TRBD1	TRBJ2-1	-	CASSWTGDEQFF	TGTGCCAGCAGCTGGACAGGGGATGAGCAGTTCTTC
15	TRBV6-6	-	TRBJ2-6	-	CATTDVGLRANVLAF	TGTGCCACCACGGACGTTGGGCTCCGGGCCAACGTCCTGGCTTTC
14	TRBV20-1	-	TRBJ2-3	many	CSASRSVSTDTQYF	TGCAGTGCTAGCCGTAGCGTAAGCACAGATACGCAGTATTTT
15	TRBV15	-	TRBJ2-7	-	CATSRGPGPAYEQYF	TGTGCCACCAGCAGGGGCCCCGGGCCTGCCTACGAGCAGTACTTC
18	TRBV18	TRBD1	TRBJ1-1	-	CASSPSGTGGVKNTEAFF	TGTGCCAGCTCACCTTCGGGGACAGGAGGGGTTAAAAACACTGAAGCTTTCTTT
17	TRBV7-8	TRBD1	TRBJ2-3	many	CASSSGRDRGESDTQYF	TGTGCCAGCAGTTCCGGCCGGGACAGGGGAGAGTCAGATACGCAGTATTTT
19	TRBV7-9	TRBD1	TRBJ1-1	many	CASSPVPQGVAGSGTEAFF	TGTGCCAGCAGTCCGGTTCCGCAGGGGGTCGCCGGTAGCGGCACTGAAGCTTTCTTT
16	TRBV10-3	-	TRBJ2-3	many	CAIAGGIGQATDTQYF	TGTGCCATCGCCGGAGGGATCGGACAGGCCACAGATACGCAGTATTTT
16	TRBV7-6	TRBD1	TRBJ1-1	-	CASSLEQGAEGTEAFF	TGTGCCAGCAGCTTAGAGCAGGGGGCTGAGGGCACTGAAGCTTTCTTT
15	TRBV4-1	-	TRBJ1-1	few	CASSQDVRGRSEAFF	TGCGCCAGCAGCCAAGATGTCAGGGGCCGAAGTGAAGCTTTCTTT
13	TRBV10-3	TRBD2	TRBJ2-1	many	CAIRPGLADEQFF	TGTGCCATCAGGCCAGGACTAGCGGACGAGCAGTTCTTC
10	TRBV6-6	-	TRBJ1-1	many	CASSSSDAFF	TGTGCCAGCAGTTCTAGCGACGCTTTCTTT
13	TRBV28	-	TRBJ1-5	many	CASTPQVDQPQHF	TGTGCCAGCACCCCCCAGGTTGATCAGCCCCAGCATTTT
17	TRBV7-2	-	TRBJ1-2	many	CASSLAEAGGRKDGYTF	TGTGCCAGCAGCTTAGCCGAAGCGGGGGGGCGCAAAGATGGCTACACCTTC
14	TRBV12-5	TRBD1	TRBJ1-5	many	CASGWGQGHQPQHF	TGTGCTAGTGGTTGGGGACAGGGTCATCAGCCCCAGCATTTT